This T cell receptor (beta chain) stems from a study of shared clonotypes between healthy human individuals. This clone has just one count. Distinct nucleotide sequences in the sample also encode this CDR3. The assay was run at deep level. Produced via immunoSEQ multiplex PCR; TCRdb's table is partial and in-frame only. Among about 2.2 million clones listed, under 95% were seen once. The CDR3 loop spans 13 amino acids. Germline-derived CDR1 and CDR2 are LGHNT and FRNRAP. The V end was cut by 5 bases, the J end by 1 base, with 8 bases between. CD8 cells classed as naive were CD45RO-negative and positively selected for CCR7, excluding terminally differentiated effector memory CD45RA+ cells.

Input material: naive CD8+ T cells from PBMCs. The chain couples TRBV12-5 to TRBJ1-1, with D hard to call. The receptor's source is a man aged 18 to 30 in good health. Some clones in this sample may be carry-over from other donors' samples. The CDR3 DNA sequence: TGTGCTAGTGGTCTCGGACGGAACACTGAAGCTTTCTTT. Residues: CASGLGRNTEAFF.